This T cell receptor (beta chain) was recovered during a study of blood T cell repertoires in COVID-19. Profiling relied on immunoSEQ multiplex PCR, and the TCRdb table lists in-frame clones only, not all of them. The sample has about 36,000 clones, just under 85% seen once. V lost 5 bases and J lost 1, with 18 bases in between. This CDR3 is 16 amino acids long. CDR1 is SGHAT and CDR2 is FQNNGV in the germline V gene. The TCR sequence derives from a man over 45 with active COVID-19. The chain recombines TRBV11-2 with TRBJ2-7, with D tentatively TRBD1 (6 bases). Specimen: peripheral blood. Here the CDR3 DNA reads TGTGCCAGCAGCCTGGTCCAGGGGAAGGAATCCTACGAGCAGTACTTC. This encodes CASSLVQGKESYEQYF.